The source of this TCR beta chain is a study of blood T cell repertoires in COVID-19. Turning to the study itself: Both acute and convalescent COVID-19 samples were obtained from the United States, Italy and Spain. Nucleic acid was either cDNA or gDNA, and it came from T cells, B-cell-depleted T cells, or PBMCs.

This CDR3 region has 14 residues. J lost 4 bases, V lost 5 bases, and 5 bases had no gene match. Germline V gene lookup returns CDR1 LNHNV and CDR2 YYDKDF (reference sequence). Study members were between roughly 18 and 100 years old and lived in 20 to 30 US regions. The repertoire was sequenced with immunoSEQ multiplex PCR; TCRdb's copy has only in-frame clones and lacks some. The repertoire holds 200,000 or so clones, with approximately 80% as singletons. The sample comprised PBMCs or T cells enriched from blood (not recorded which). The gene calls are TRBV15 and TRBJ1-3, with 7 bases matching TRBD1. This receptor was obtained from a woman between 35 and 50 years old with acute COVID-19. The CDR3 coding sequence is TGTGCCACCAGCTCCCCGGACAGGGGAAACACCATATATTTT. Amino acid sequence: CATSSPDRGNTIYF. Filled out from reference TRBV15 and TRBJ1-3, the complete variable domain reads DAMVIQNPRYQVTQFGKPVTLSCSQTLNHNVMYWYQQKSSQAPKLLFHYYDKDFNNEADTPDNFQSRRPNTSFCFLDIRSPGLGDTAMYLCATSSPDRGNTIYFGEGSWLTVV.